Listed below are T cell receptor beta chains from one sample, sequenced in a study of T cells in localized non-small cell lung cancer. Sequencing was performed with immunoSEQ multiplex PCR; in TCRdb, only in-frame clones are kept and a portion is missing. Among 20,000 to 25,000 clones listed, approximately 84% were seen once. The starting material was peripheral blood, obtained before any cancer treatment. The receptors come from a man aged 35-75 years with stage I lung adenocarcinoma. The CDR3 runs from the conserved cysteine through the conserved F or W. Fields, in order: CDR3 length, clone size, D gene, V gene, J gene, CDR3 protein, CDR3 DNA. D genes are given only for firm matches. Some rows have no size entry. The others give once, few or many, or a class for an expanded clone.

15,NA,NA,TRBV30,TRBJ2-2,CAWSQRGGAAGELFF,TGTGCCTGGAGTCAGAGAGGGGGGGCGGCCGGGGAGCTGTTTTTT
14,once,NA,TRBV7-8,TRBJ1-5,CASSLATRAQPQHF,TGTGCCAGCAGCTTAGCAACCCGCGCTCAGCCCCAGCATTTT
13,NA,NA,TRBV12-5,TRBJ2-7,CASGVQRGYEQYF,TGTGCTAGTGGTGTCCAACGGGGGTACGAGCAGTACTTC
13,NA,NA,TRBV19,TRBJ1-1,CASRDVYVTEAFF,TGTGCCAGTAGGGACGTTTATGTCACTGAAGCTTTCTTT
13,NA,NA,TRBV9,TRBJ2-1,CAILQLAANEQFF,TGTGCCATCCTCCAGCTGGCTGCTAATGAGCAGTTCTTC
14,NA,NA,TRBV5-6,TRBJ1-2,CASSYNRVGYGYTF,TGTGCCAGCAGCTATAACAGGGTCGGCTATGGCTACACCTTC
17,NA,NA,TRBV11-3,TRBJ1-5,CASSRLAGFRPDQPQHF,TGTGCCAGCAGCCGACTCGCCGGTTTTCGGCCCGATCAGCCCCAGCATTTT
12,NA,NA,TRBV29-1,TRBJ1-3,CSVGTDGNTIYF,TGCAGCGTTGGGACCGATGGAAACACCATATATTTT
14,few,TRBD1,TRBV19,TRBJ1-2,CASSSGNRGYGYTF,TGTGCCAGTAGTTCCGGGAACAGGGGTTATGGCTACACCTTC
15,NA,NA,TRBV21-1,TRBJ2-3,CASSKGQGRTDTQYF,TGTGCCAGCAGCAAGGGACAGGGGCGCACAGATACGCAGTATTTT
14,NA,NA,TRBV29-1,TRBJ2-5,CSVEDGSLGETQYF,TGCAGCGTTGAAGACGGATCCCTGGGGGAGACCCAGTACTTC
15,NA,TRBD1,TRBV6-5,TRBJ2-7,CASSYGGQGAYEQYF,TGTGCCAGCAGTTATGGGGGACAGGGAGCCTACGAGCAGTACTTC
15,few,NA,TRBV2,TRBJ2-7,CASSERLTRWREQYF,TGTGCCAGCAGTGAAAGGTTGACTAGGTGGCGCGAGCAGTACTTC
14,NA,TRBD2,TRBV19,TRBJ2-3,CASKGTSRTDTQYF,TGTGCCAGTAAGGGGACTAGCCGCACAGATACGCAGTATTTT
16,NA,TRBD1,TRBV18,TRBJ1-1,CASSPMGGGPNTEAFF,TGTGCCAGCTCACCGATGGGAGGGGGCCCGAACACTGAAGCTTTCTTT
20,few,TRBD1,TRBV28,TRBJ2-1,CASSTFFPGQGALSYNEQFF,TGTGCCAGCAGTACGTTCTTTCCGGGACAGGGGGCCCTCTCCTACAATGAGCAGTTCTTC
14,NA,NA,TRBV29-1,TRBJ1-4,CSVHLDTTNEKLFF,TGCAGCGTTCATCTGGACACAACTAATGAAAAACTGTTTTTT
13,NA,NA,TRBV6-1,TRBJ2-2,CASSPLNTGELFF,TGTGCCAGCAGTCCCTTGAACACCGGGGAGCTGTTTTTT
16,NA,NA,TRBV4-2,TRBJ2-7,CASSQVEGGESSEQYF,TGTGCCAGCAGCCAAGTAGAAGGGGGGGAGTCAAGCGAGCAGTACTTT
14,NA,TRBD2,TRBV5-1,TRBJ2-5,CASSPGREGETQYF,TGCGCCAGCAGCCCGGGAAGGGAGGGGGAGACCCAGTACTTC
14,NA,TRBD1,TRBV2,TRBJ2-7,CASSDAQGAYEQYF,TGTGCCAGCAGTGACGCACAGGGGGCCTACGAGCAGTACTTC
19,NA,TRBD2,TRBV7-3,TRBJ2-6,CASSLTPTSGASGANVLTF,TGTGCCAGCAGCTTAACCCCCACTAGCGGGGCTTCTGGGGCCAACGTCCTGACTTTC
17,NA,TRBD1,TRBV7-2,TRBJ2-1,CASSLARSGGAYNEQFF,TGTGCCAGCAGCTTAGCGCGTTCAGGGGGCGCATACAATGAGCAGTTCTTC
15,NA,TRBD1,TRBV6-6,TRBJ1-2,CASSQGQTSNYGYTF,TGTGCCAGCAGCCAGGGACAGACCTCTAACTATGGCTACACCTTC
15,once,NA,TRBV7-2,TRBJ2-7,CASSLWWARADEQYF,TGTGCCAGCAGCTTATGGTGGGCCAGGGCAGACGAGCAGTACTTC
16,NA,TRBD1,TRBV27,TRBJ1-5,CASSLSGGASNQPQHF,TGTGCCAGCAGTTTATCAGGGGGCGCGAGCAATCAGCCCCAGCATTTT
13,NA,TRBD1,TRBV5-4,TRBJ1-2,CASSRQGEYGYTF,TGTGCCAGCAGCCGACAGGGGGAATACGGCTACACCTTC
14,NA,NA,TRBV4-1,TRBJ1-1,CASSRPWAPTEAFF,TGCGCCAGCAGCCGTCCGTGGGCCCCCACTGAAGCTTTCTTT
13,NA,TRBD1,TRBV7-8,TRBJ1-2,CASSRDSGYGYTF,TGTGCCAGCAGCCGGGACAGCGGGTATGGCTACACCTTC
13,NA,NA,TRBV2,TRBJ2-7,CASILDRNYEQYF,TGTGCCAGCATCCTAGACAGGAACTACGAGCAGTACTTC
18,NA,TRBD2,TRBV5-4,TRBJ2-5,CASSPETSGGPYQETQYF,TGTGCCAGCAGCCCTGAGACTAGCGGGGGCCCTTACCAAGAGACCCAGTACTTC
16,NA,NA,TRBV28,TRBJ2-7,CASSPRRQGNSYEQYF,TGTGCCAGCAGTCCGCGGCGGCAGGGCAACTCCTACGAGCAGTACTTC
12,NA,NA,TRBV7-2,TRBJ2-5,CASSLARETQYF,TGTGCCAGCAGCTTAGCTCGGGAGACCCAGTACTTC
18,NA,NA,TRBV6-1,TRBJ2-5,CASSEPPGGQRIQETQYF,TGTGCCAGCAGTGAACCGCCCGGAGGACAGCGGATTCAAGAGACCCAGTACTTC
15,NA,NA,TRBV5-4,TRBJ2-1,CASSRTGSSYNEQFF,TGTGCCAGCAGCCGGACGGGAAGCTCCTACAATGAGCAGTTCTTC
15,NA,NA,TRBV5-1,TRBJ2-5,CASSPLAATKETQYF,TGCGCCAGCAGCCCCTTAGCGGCCACCAAAGAGACCCAGTACTTC
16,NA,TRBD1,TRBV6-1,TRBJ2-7,CASSERDRGYSYEQYF,TGTGCCAGCAGTGAAAGGGACAGGGGGTATTCCTACGAGCAGTACTTC
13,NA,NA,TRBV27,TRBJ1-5,CASSLNLYQPQHF,TGTGCCAGCAGTTTGAACCTTTATCAGCCCCAGCATTTT
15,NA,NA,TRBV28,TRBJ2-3,CASSPNRGGHYTQYF,TGTGCCAGCAGTCCCAACAGGGGGGGGCATTATACGCAGTATTTT
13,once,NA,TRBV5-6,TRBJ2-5,CASSFGPQETQYF,TGTGCCAGCAGCTTTGGACCCCAAGAGACCCAGTACTTC
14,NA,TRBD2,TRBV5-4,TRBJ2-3,CASSLASGADTQYF,TGTGCCAGCAGCTTGGCTAGCGGGGCAGATACGCAGTATTTT
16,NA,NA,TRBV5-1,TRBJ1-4,CASSLGQVTQNEKLFF,TGCGCCAGCAGCTTGGGACAGGTTACTCAGAATGAAAAACTGTTTTTT
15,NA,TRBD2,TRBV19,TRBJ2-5,CASSAGLAGEETQYF,TGTGCCAGTAGTGCGGGACTAGCGGGGGAAGAGACCCAGTACTTC
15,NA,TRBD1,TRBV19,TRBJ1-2,CASSGWTGGKYGYTF,TGTGCCAGTAGTGGATGGACAGGGGGGAAATATGGCTACACCTTC
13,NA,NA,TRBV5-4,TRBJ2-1,CASSLAQGFRRFF,TGTGCCAGCAGCTTGGCCCAAGGGTTTCGTCGGTTCTTC
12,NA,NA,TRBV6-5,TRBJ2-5,CASSYGSETQYF,TGTGCCAGCAGTTACGGGAGCGAGACCCAGTACTTC
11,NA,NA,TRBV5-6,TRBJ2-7,CASSIREHQYF,TGTGCCAGCAGCATCCGGGAGCATCAGTACTTC
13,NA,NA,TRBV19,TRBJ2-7,CASSIGRISEQYF,TGTGCCAGTAGTATCGGTAGGATCTCCGAGCAGTACTTC
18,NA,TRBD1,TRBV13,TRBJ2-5,CASSPRGVQGARQETQYF,TGTGCCAGCAGCCCGAGGGGAGTACAGGGGGCGAGGCAAGAGACCCAGTACTTC
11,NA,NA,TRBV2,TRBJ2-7,CATLPASDLIF,TGTGCCACCTTACCAGCTTCGGACCTAATTTTC
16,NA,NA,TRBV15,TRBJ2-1,CATSRESPSSYNEQFF,TGTGCCACCAGCAGAGAAAGTCCTAGCTCCTACAATGAGCAGTTCTTC
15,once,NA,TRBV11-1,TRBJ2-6,CASSLWDPGANVLTF,TGTGCCAGCAGCTTATGGGATCCTGGGGCCAACGTCCTGACTTTC
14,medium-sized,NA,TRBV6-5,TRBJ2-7,CASSYVGGTYEQYF,TGTGCCAGCAGTTACGTAGGGGGGACCTACGAGCAGTACTTC
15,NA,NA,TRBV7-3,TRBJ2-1,CASSLMSGRYNEQFF,TGTGCCAGCAGCCTCATGTCGGGAAGGTACAATGAGCAGTTCTTC